The 29 T cell receptor beta chains given below trace back to one sample, sequenced in a study of cytomegalovirus exposure and HLA in healthy donors. The PCR employed 60 Vbeta primers together with 13 Jbeta primers. Produced via immunoSEQ multiplex PCR; TCRdb's table is partial and in-frame only. The sample carries some 98,000 clones, over 60% recorded once. The sample comprised PBMCs. The receptors stem from a female donor in good health and CMV-seronegative.

This rearrangement joins TRBV6-1 to TRBJ2-2, with 9 bases identical to TRBD2. The junction had 6 bases not matched to a gene; V was cut back by 4 bases and J by 0 bases. Germline CDR1 reads MNHNS; CDR2 reads SASEGT. CDR3 size: 17 residues. The CDR3 DNA reads TGTGCCAGCAGTGTCCCGGGACTAGCAGCGAACACCGGGGAGCTGTTTTTT. The encoded protein is CASSVPGLAANTGELFF.

The chain couples TRBV5-1 to TRBJ1-1, with 7 bases aligning to TRBD1. Per germline, CDR1 SGHRS and CDR2 YFSETQ. CDR3 length: 15 residues. V was clipped by 2 bases and J by 1 base; unmatched bases: 5. The CDR3 coding sequence is TGCGCCAGCAGCTTACGGACAGGAAAGAACACTGAAGCTTTCTTT. As protein: CASSLRTGKNTEAFF. Combining the CDR3 with reference TRBV5-1 and TRBJ1-1 gives the whole variable domain KAGVTQTPRYLIKTRGQQVTLSCSPISGHRSVSWYQQTPGQGLQFLFEYFSETQRNKGNFPGRFSGRQFSNSRSEMNVSTLELGDSALYLCASSLRTGKNTEAFFGQGTRLTVV.

The rearrangement uses TRBV18 and TRBJ2-2; 9 bases align to TRBD1. Germline V gives CDR1 KGHSH, CDR2 LQKENI. V lost 6 bases, J lost 0 bases, and 14 bases stayed unmatched. This CDR3 is built from 19 residues. This CDR3 reads CASSDGTGPSPSNTGELFF. As DNA, the CDR3 is TGTGCCAGCTCCGATGGGACAGGGCCTTCTCCTTCGAACACCGGGGAGCTGTTTTTT.

The genes are TRBV7-2 and TRBJ1-5; no clear D. V was shortened by 5 bases and J by 5 bases, with 16 bases between the two germline ends. The CDR3 length is 15 residues. Germline CDR1 reads SGHTA; CDR2 reads FQGNSA. CDR3 DNA sequence: TGTGCCAGCAGCCGGAGAGAGGGTCTCTATCAGCCCCAGCATTTT. This encodes CASSRREGLYQPQHF.

This chain connects TRBV15 to TRBJ2-1, with TRBD1 identical over 9 bases. CDR3 size: 16 residues. Unmatched junction bases numbered 4, after V lost 2 bases and J lost 2 bases. Germline-derived CDR1 and CDR2 are LNHNV and YYDKDF (reference sequence). CDR3 protein: CATSRMGQGAYNEQFF. Here the CDR3 DNA reads TGTGCCACCAGCAGAATGGGACAGGGCGCCTACAATGAGCAGTTCTTC.

The CDR3 spells CASSGSEVPWTGELFF. In nucleotides, the CDR3 is TGTGCCAGCAGCGGGTCAGAGGTGCCTTGGACCGGGGAGCTGTTTTTT. J is TRBJ2-2 and V is TRBV9, with D unresolved. The V end lost 3 bases, the J end lost 5 bases, and 17 bases lay between the germline ends. This CDR3 contains 16 residues. Germline lookup yields CDR1 SGDLS and CDR2 YYNGEE.

The J gene is TRBJ2-1, the V gene TRBV27; D might be TRBD2 (6 bases). The CDR3 extends over 14 amino acids. V gave up 2 bases and J gave up 1 base, with 6 bases separating them. Germline CDR1 is MNHEY and CDR2 is SMNVEV (reference sequence). The chain's CDR3 is CASSLGGSYNEQFF. The DNA of the CDR3 is TGTGCCAGCAGTTTAGGGGGGTCCTACAATGAGCAGTTCTTC.

Comment on this clone: One end of the junction does not line up with germline, which may come from a read error. The rearrangement joins TRBV7-9 to TRBJ2-5; a possible D gene is TRBD1 (5 bases). The CDR3 extends over 12 amino acids. CDR1 and CDR2 from the germline V gene are SEHNR and FQNEAQ (reference sequence). In DNA form, the CDR3 reads TGTTCCAGCAGCTTAATTAGGCAGGGCCAGTACTTC. Its protein is CSSSLIRQGQYF.

J is TRBJ1-5 and V is TRBV7-2; D not certain. Germline V CDR1 and CDR2: SGHTA, FQGNSA. Trimming left V 5 bases short and J 0 bases short, with 11 bases between. The CDR3 covers 15 residues. CDR3 DNA: TGTGCCAGCAGCCAAGGACTGTATAGCAATCAGCCCCAGCATTTT. Translation: CASSQGLYSNQPQHF.

This sequence joins TRBV28 and TRBJ2-7, with 8 bases fitting TRBD1. This CDR3 has 11 amino acids. Germline V gene data show CDR1 as MDHEN and CDR2 as SYDVKM. V lost 6 bases, J lost 5 bases, and 0 bases stayed unmatched. CDR3 DNA: TGTGCCAGCAGGGACAGGGACGAGCAGTACTTC. Protein product: CASRDRDEQYF.

The V call is TRBV4-1, the J call TRBJ2-7; TRBD1 agrees at 7 bases. Germline V CDR1 and CDR2: MGHRA, YSYEKL. The CDR3 covers 14 residues. The V segment lost 1 base and the J segment 1 base; nucleotides outside the gene matches: 1. DNA for the CDR3: TGCGCCAGCAGCCAAGGACAGGGTTCCTACGAGCAGTACTTC. Its protein is CASSQGQGSYEQYF.

This chain uses TRBV15 with TRBJ2-2; 10 nucleotides match TRBD2. The V gene's germline CDR1 is LNHNV and CDR2 YYDKDF (reference sequence). This CDR3 spans 17 amino acids. The V gene end was trimmed by 0 bases and the J gene end by 5 bases; junction bases not matched to a gene: 6. CDR3 sequence (DNA): TGTGCCACCAGCAGAGATTCATTACTAGCGGGAACCGGGGAGCTGTTTTTT. This sequence encodes CATSRDSLLAGTGELFF.

The chain joins TRBV28 to TRBJ1-6, with TRBD1 matching over 7 bases. CDR1 and CDR2 from the germline V gene are MDHEN and SYDVKM. The CDR3 extends over 15 amino acids. Germline trimming cut 5 bases from V and 3 bases from J; bases unmatched to any gene: 4. The CDR3 sequence is CASSDDRVYNSPLHF. CDR3 sequence (DNA): TGTGCCAGCAGTGATGACAGGGTCTATAATTCACCCCTCCACTTT.

The rearrangement joins TRBV19 to TRBJ1-2; D call uncertain. V was trimmed by 7 bases and J by 0 bases, leaving 24 bases between them. Germline V gene lookup returns CDR1 LNHDA and CDR2 SQIVND (reference sequence). The CDR3 length is 18 residues. Here the CDR3 reads CASTTTPGGTPSNYGYTF. In nucleotides, the CDR3 is TGTGCCAGTACCACCACCCCAGGAGGCACACCATCTAACTATGGCTACACCTTC.

V is TRBV7-3 and J is TRBJ2-1; 7 bases match TRBD2. Germline values: CDR1 SGHTA, CDR2 FQGTGA. CDR3 length: 16 amino acids. Trimming at V came to 5 bases and at J to 8 bases, leaving 15 bases not matched to a gene. The CDR3 DNA reads as TGTGCCAGCAGCCAATACCCCGGACTAGTGTTTGATGAGCAGTTCTTC. The encoded protein is CASSQYPGLVFDEQFF.

This clone has only a few counts. The chain employs TRBV6-4 and TRBJ2-1; 7 bases map to TRBD2. Per the germline V gene, CDR1 is MRHNA and CDR2 is SNTAGT. Trimming took 0 bases from V and 7 from J; bases not matched to a gene: 9. CDR3 length: 16 amino acids. This chain's CDR3 is CASSDSGTGGRNEQFF. The CDR3, as DNA: TGTGCCAGCAGTGACTCTGGCACGGGGGGTAGGAATGAGCAGTTCTTC.

The V gene is TRBV4-3, the J gene TRBJ2-3; 7 nucleotides agree with TRBD2. The CDR3 is made up of 16 amino acids. Trimming at V came to 1 base and at J to 2 bases, leaving 6 bases not matched to a gene. Germline assignment: CDR1 LGHNA and CDR2 YSLEER. CDR3 coding DNA: TGCGCCAGCAGCCAAGGGGGACTACTCTTCACAGATACGCAGTATTTT. Encoded protein: CASSQGGLLFTDTQYF.

The chain employs TRBV7-2 and TRBJ1-5; D perhaps matches TRBD1 (6 bases). Germline lookup yields CDR1 SGHTA and CDR2 FQGNSA. The V gene lost 3 bases and the J gene lost 8 bases, with 14 bases spanning the gap. CDR3 length: 14 amino acids. The CDR3 loop reads CASSFPPTGKPQHF. CDR3 nucleotide sequence: TGTGCCAGCAGCTTCCCGCCTACAGGGAAGCCCCAGCATTTT.

V usage is TRBV2 and J usage is TRBJ1-1, with 9 bases fitting TRBD1. The CDR3 totals 15 residues. Germline values: CDR1 SNHLY, CDR2 FYNNEI. V was clipped by 5 bases and J by 0 bases; unmatched bases: 4. CDR3 bases: TGTGCCAGCAGTCGACAGGGGGAGTTGAACACTGAAGCTTTCTTT. Its translation is CASSRQGELNTEAFF.

V and J are TRBV7-9 and TRBJ1-4; maybe TRBD1 (6 bases). V gave up 1 base and J gave up 3 bases, with 9 bases separating them. CDR1 is SEHNR and CDR2 is FQNEAQ in the germline V gene (reference sequence). This CDR3 has 15 residues. In nucleotides, the CDR3 is TGTGCCAGCAGCTTAGGGACAGTCTCTAATGAAAAACTGTTTTTT. This codes for CASSLGTVSNEKLFF. Complete variable domain (other parts from reference TRBV7-9 and TRBJ1-4): DTGVSQNPRHKITKRGQNVTFRCDPISEHNRLYWYRQTLGQGPEFLTYFQNEAQLEKSRLLSDRFSAERPKGSFSTLEIQRTEQGDSAMYLCASSLGTVSNEKLFFGSGTQLSVL.

This chain links TRBV9 with TRBJ2-3; 7 positions match TRBD1. CDR3 size: 14 residues. Trimming at V came to 6 bases and at J to 2 bases, leaving 6 bases not matched to a gene. Germline CDR1 SGDLS, CDR2 YYNGEE. The CDR3 here is CASTRDSHTDTQYF. CDR3 sequence (DNA): TGTGCCAGCACCCGGGACAGTCACACAGATACGCAGTATTTT.

The rearrangement joins TRBV7-3 to TRBJ2-7; 13 nucleotides line up with TRBD2. There are 15 residues in the CDR3. Germline V lookup: CDR1 SGHTA, CDR2 FQGTGA. After removal of 5 bases from V and 6 bases from J, the junction contained 7 bases not matched to a gene. CDR3 loop: CASSLLAGGPGEQYF. The CDR3 DNA sequence: TGTGCCAGCAGCCTACTAGCGGGAGGGCCGGGCGAGCAGTACTTC.

The V and J genes are TRBV4-1 and TRBJ2-4, with a weak D call TRBD2 (6 bases). In germline, CDR1 is MGHRA, CDR2 YSYEKL. This CDR3 is built from 15 residues. Trimming pared 3 bases from V and 1 base from J, leaving 10 bases between. CDR3 sequence (DNA): TGCGCCAGCAGCCAGCTAGCGACGGCCAAAAACATTCAGTACTTC. This gives the protein CASSQLATAKNIQYF.

This clone was counted a few times. V gene TRBV21-1 combines with J gene TRBJ2-7; the table's D call, TRBD1, was not checked against the DNA. TRBV21-1 is a pseudogene locus. The CDR3 spans 13 residues. The CDR3 nucleotides read TGTGCCAGCAGCAGGGGCAGGGGGTGCGAGCAGTACTTC. Amino acid sequence: CASSRGRGCEQYF.

The CDR3 nucleotides read TGTGCCAGTAGTACCAAGGACAGGGCGGCTGGAAACACCATATATTTT. It specifies CASSTKDRAAGNTIYF. The rearrangement uses TRBV19 and TRBJ1-3, with TRBD1 identical over 8 bases. There are 16 residues in the CDR3. J gave up 2 bases and V 4 bases, and 7 bases lay outside the gene matches. CDR1 and CDR2 (germline): LNHDA, SQIVND (reference sequence).

This clone occurred a few times. The chain recombines TRBV7-3 with TRBJ2-7, with a possible D match to TRBD1 (5 bases). V shed 1 base and J shed 1 base, with 8 bases lying between them. CDR3 length: 14 amino acids. Germline lookup yields CDR1 SGHTA and CDR2 FQGTGA. DNA for the CDR3: TGTGCCAGCAGCTTAAATCCAGGGTCCTACGAGCAGTACTTC. Translation gives CASSLNPGSYEQYF.

The chain uses TRBV7-9 and TRBJ1-4, with TRBD1 identical over 7 bases. This CDR3 spans 15 amino acids. CDR1 and CDR2 (germline): SEHNR, FQNEAQ (reference sequence). J lost 7 bases, V lost 1 base, and 6 bases had no gene match. The CDR3 bases are TGTGCCAGCAGCTTAGGACAGGGCGTAGGTGAAAAACTGTTTTTT. It codes for CASSLGQGVGEKLFF.

The V gene is TRBV4-1, the J gene TRBJ1-2; 12 bases fit TRBD1. This CDR3 is built from 16 residues. After removal of 0 bases from V and 7 bases from J, the junction contained 6 bases not matched to a gene. Germline V gene data show CDR1 as MGHRA and CDR2 as YSYEKL. CDR3 coding DNA: TGCGCCAGCAGCCAAGACACGGGACAGGGGGCGTTTGGCTACACCTTC. Translation: CASSQDTGQGAFGYTF.

V and J are TRBV7-3 and TRBJ2-1, with D tentatively TRBD2 (7 bases). CDR1 is SGHTA and CDR2 is FQGTGA in the germline V gene. Trimming shortened V by 1 base and J by 6 bases, and 13 bases separated the two germline ends. The CDR3 contains 15 residues. The chain's CDR3 is CASSLKGGPRNEQFF. CDR3 in DNA: TGTGCCAGCAGCTTAAAGGGGGGGCCTCGCAATGAGCAGTTCTTC.